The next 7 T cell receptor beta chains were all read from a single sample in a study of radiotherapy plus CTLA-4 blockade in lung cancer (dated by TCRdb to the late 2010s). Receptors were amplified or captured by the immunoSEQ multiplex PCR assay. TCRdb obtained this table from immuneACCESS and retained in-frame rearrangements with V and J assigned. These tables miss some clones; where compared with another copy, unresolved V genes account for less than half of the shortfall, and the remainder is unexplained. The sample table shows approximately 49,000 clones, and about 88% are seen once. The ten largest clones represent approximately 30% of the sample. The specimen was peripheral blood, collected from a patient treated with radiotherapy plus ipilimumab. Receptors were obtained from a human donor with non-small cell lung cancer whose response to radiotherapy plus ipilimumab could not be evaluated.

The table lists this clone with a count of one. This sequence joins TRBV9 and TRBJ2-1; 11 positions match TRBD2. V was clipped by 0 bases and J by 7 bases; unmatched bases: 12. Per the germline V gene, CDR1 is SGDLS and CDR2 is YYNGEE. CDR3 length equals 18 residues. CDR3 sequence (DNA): TGTGCCAGCAGCGTAGGGAGAACTAGCGGGAGCTCCCCTAATGAGCAGTTCTTC. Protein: CASSVGRTSGSSPNEQFF.

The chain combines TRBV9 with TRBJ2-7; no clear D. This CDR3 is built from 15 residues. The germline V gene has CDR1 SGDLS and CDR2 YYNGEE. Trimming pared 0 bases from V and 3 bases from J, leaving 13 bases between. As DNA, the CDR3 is TGTGCCAGCAGCGTAGCTCCAGATGGGCTCTACGAGCAGTACTTC. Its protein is CASSVAPDGLYEQYF.

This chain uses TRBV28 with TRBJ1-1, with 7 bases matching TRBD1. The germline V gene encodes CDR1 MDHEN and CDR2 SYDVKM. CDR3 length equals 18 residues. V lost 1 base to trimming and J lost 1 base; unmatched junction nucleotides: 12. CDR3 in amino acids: CASSLLTGLFESNTEAFF. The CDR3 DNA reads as TGTGCCAGCAGTTTATTGACAGGGTTGTTCGAGTCGAACACTGAAGCTTTCTTT.

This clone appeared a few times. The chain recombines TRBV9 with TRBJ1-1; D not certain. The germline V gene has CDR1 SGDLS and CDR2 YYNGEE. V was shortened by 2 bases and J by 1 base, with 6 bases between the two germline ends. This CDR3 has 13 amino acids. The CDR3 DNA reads TGTGCCAGCAGCGTCACAACGAACACTGAAGCTTTCTTT. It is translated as CASSVTTNTEAFF. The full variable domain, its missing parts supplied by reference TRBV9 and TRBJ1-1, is DSGVTQTPKHLITATGQRVTLRCSPRSGDLSVYWYQQSLDQGLQFLIQYYNGEERAKGNILERFSAQQFPDLHSELNLSSLELGDSALYFCASSVTTNTEAFFGQGTRLTVV.

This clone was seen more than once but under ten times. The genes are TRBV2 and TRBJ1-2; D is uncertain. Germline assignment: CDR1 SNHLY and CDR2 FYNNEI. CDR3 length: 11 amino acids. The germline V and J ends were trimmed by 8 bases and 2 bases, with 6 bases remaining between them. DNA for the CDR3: TGTGCCAGCGTGGAGAACTATGGCTACACCTTC. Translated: CASVENYGYTF.

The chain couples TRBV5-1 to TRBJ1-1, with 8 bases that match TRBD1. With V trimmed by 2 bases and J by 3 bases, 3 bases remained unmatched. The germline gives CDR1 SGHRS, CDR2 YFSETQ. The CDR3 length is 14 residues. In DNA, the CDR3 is TGCGCCAGCAGCTTTGAGGACAGGGACACTGAAGCTTTCTTT. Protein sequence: CASSFEDRDTEAFF.

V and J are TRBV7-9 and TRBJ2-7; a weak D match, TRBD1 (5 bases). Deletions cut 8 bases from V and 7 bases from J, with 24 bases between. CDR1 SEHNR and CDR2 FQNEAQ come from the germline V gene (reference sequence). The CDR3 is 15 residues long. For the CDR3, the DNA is TGTGCCAGCGCTGGGGTAAGGCAGGGCTTAGGGGAGCAGTACTTC. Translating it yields CASAGVRQGLGEQYF.